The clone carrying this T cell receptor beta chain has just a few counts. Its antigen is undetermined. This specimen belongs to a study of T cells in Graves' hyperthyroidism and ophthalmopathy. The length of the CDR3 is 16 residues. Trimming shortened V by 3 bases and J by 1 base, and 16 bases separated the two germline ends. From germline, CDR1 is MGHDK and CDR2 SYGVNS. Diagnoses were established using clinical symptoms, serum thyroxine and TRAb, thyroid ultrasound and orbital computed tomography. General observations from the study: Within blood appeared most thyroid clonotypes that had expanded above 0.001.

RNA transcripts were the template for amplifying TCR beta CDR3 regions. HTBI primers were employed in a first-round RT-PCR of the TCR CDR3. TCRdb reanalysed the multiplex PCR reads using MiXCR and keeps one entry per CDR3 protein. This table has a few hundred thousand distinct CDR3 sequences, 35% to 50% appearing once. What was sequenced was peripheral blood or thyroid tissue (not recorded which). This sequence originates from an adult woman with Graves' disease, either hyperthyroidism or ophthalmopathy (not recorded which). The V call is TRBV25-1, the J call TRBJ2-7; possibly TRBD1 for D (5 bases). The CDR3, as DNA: TGTGCCAGCAGTGACGACCAGGGCGAACGGTCCTACGAGCAGTACTTC. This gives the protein CASSDDQGERSYEQYF.